Sequencing of this T cell receptor beta chain was carried out in a study of PD-L1 blockade in urothelial cancer. The table came from immunoSEQ multiplex PCR; TCRdb's copy has only in-frame clones and leaves some out. The table has around 40,000 clones, around 89% seen once. Looked up from germline, CDR1 is MDHEN and CDR2 is SYDVKM. V lost 7 bases and J lost 6, with 22 bases in between. The CDR3 contains 16 residues. The sequence derives from a man aged 55 to 69 with urothelial cancer. The chain links TRBV28 to TRBJ2-1; a possible D gene is TRBD2 (6 bases). Specimen: PBMCs, collected around atezolizumab (anti-PD-L1) treatment. The CDR3 sequence: CASTPGGADWSNEQFF. Here the CDR3 DNA reads TGTGCCAGCACTCCAGGAGGGGCGGACTGGTCCAATGAGCAGTTCTTC.